The 26 T cell receptor beta chains below were found in one sample sequenced in a study of technical replicates of blood from several donors. Repertoires were generated with immunoSEQ multiplex PCR, while TCRdb's copy carries only in-frame clones and drops some. The sample has 65,000 to 90,000 clones, 86% seen once. The specimen sequenced was PBMCs. The receptors were gathered from a human donor in good health. Some clones in this sample may be carry-over from other donors' samples.

This clone was seen a handful of times. V and J are TRBV7-9 and TRBJ2-6; D is unresolved. Germline V lookup: CDR1 SEHNR, CDR2 FQNEAQ (reference sequence). The CDR3 spans 16 residues. The V end was cut by 3 bases, the J end by 2 bases, with 11 bases between. CDR3 loop: CASSFPSVPGANVLTF. In DNA form, the CDR3 reads TGTGCCAGCAGCTTCCCGTCGGTCCCTGGGGCCAACGTCCTGACTTTC.

The chain links TRBV7-2 to TRBJ2-2; 11 nucleotides match TRBD1. The germline V gene has CDR1 SGHTA and CDR2 FQGNSA. J gave up 6 bases and V 5 bases, and 11 bases lay outside the gene matches. There are 17 residues in the CDR3. CDR3 nucleotide sequence: TGTGCCAGCAGCACTACCCCCGGGACAGGGGGGTCCGGGGAGCTGTTTTTT. This gives the protein CASSTTPGTGGSGELFF.

The chain combines TRBV30 with TRBJ2-7; no clear D gene. The CDR3 contains 12 residues. Trimming stripped 0 bases from V and 7 bases from J, with 10 bases between. Germline V gene lookup returns CDR1 GTSNPN and CDR2 SVGIG (reference sequence). The CDR3 bases are TGTGCCTGGAGTGTCGCGCCCAAAGAGCAGTACTTC. It encodes CAWSVAPKEQYF.

The chain couples TRBV21-1 to TRBJ1-1; the tabulated D call, TRBD1, remains unverified against the DNA. TRBV21-1 counts as a pseudogene. The CDR3 has 16 amino acids. This CDR3 reads CASSSWTGTGNTEAFF. CDR3 DNA: TGTGCCAGCAGCTCATGGACGGGGACAGGGAACACTGAAGCTTTCTTT.

The rearrangement uses TRBV4-3 and TRBJ2-7; D uncertain. Trimming pared 2 bases from V and 4 bases from J, leaving 6 bases between. CDR1 is LGHNA and CDR2 is YSLEER in the germline V gene. The length of the CDR3 is 12 residues. The CDR3 bases are TGCGCCAGCAGCCAATCCGGGTACGAGCAGTACTTC. Its protein product is CASSQSGYEQYF.

The chain employs TRBV19 and TRBJ2-7; D gene unclear. The CDR3 has 13 amino acids. V shed 3 bases and J shed 3 bases, with 9 bases lying between them. Germline CDR1 is LNHDA and CDR2 is SQIVND (reference sequence). CDR3 amino acids: CASSIGTDYEQYF. The CDR3 DNA follows: TGTGCCAGTAGTATCGGTACAGACTACGAGCAGTACTTC.

The chain uses TRBV7-9 and TRBJ1-1; 9 bases match TRBD1. Trimming took 1 base from V and 4 from J; bases not matched to a gene: 4. The length of the CDR3 is 15 residues. Germline values: CDR1 SEHNR, CDR2 FQNEAQ (reference sequence). The CDR3 DNA reads TGTGCCAGCAGCTTAGGACAGGGGGTGGGCACTGAAGCTTTCTTT. Translation gives CASSLGQGVGTEAFF. Supplemented by reference TRBV7-9 and TRBJ1-1, the full variable domain reads DTGVSQNPRHKITKRGQNVTFRCDPISEHNRLYWYRQTLGQGPEFLTYFQNEAQLEKSRLLSDRFSAERPKGSFSTLEIQRTEQGDSAMYLCASSLGQGVGTEAFFGQGTRLTVV.

This sequence joins TRBV7-8 and TRBJ2-7, with 7 bases identical to TRBD1. V was clipped by 4 bases and J by 2 bases; unmatched bases: 5. Germline CDR1 SGHVS, CDR2 FQNEAQ. The CDR3 spans 14 residues. CDR3 nucleotides: TGTGCCAGCAGCTCATGGGACAGCCCCTACGAGCAGTACTTC. It is translated as CASSSWDSPYEQYF.

This chain links TRBV7-2 with TRBJ2-3; D may be TRBD1 (7 bases). Germline loops: CDR1 SGHTA, CDR2 FQGNSA. The V end lost 0 bases, the J end lost 6 bases, and 25 bases lay between the germline ends. This CDR3 region has 19 residues. The CDR3 DNA is TGTGCCAGCAGCTTAGCTTCGCCGGGACAGTCCTCACGGGGGGATACGCAGTATTTT. It specifies CASSLASPGQSSRGDTQYF.

The chain joins TRBV4-1 to TRBJ2-7; 7 positions agree with TRBD1. In germline, CDR1 is MGHRA, CDR2 YSYEKL. The CDR3 extends over 15 amino acids. Unmatched junction bases numbered 5, after V lost 0 bases and J lost 3 bases. The CDR3 spells CASSQEQGTFYEQYF. The CDR3 DNA is TGCGCCAGCAGCCAAGAACAGGGGACGTTCTACGAGCAGTACTTC.

V usage is TRBV4-1 and J usage is TRBJ1-5; D might be TRBD1 (6 bases). The CDR3 runs to 16 residues. Trimming left V 6 bases short and J 2 bases short, with 17 bases between. Germline CDR1 MGHRA, CDR2 YSYEKL. CDR3 nucleotides: TGCGCCAGCAGTAACAGGGCGGGCTTTCGCAATCAGCCCCAGCATTTT. This sequence encodes CASSNRAGFRNQPQHF.

The rearrangement uses TRBV7-3 and TRBJ2-1, with TRBD2 as a possible D gene (5 bases). The CDR3 runs to 13 residues. Germline V gene data show CDR1 as SGHTA and CDR2 as FQGTGA. Deletions cut 5 bases from V and 8 bases from J, with 13 bases between. CDR3 DNA: TGTGCCAGCAGCCCCACTAGTTCCCATGAGCAGTTCTTC. Amino acids: CASSPTSSHEQFF.

This chain joins TRBV29-1 and TRBJ2-7; 8 bases line up with TRBD2. Trimming cost V 6 bases and J 6 bases; bases outside gene matches: 13. The CDR3 totals 14 residues. Germline V CDR1 and CDR2: SQVTM, ANQGSEA. The CDR3 loop is CSVLSGLAGLEQYF. In nucleotides, the CDR3 is TGCAGCGTATTAAGCGGACTAGCAGGACTCGAGCAGTACTTC.

This rearrangement joins TRBV30 to TRBJ2-1, with a possible D match to TRBD2 (7 bases). Germline V lookup: CDR1 GTSNPN, CDR2 SVGIG (reference sequence). Trimming took off 0 bases at V and 4 bases at J, with 13 bases between the two ends. CDR3 length equals 15 residues. The CDR3 spells CAWSVRGALYNEQFF. CDR3 bases: TGTGCCTGGAGTGTACGGGGGGCCTTATACAATGAGCAGTTCTTC.

V and J are TRBV7-8 and TRBJ2-1; 8 bases match TRBD2. CDR1 is SGHVS, CDR2 FQNEAQ, per germline. This CDR3 is 15 amino acids long. The trim removed 4 bases at V and 6 bases at J, leaving 8 bases unmatched. For the CDR3, the DNA is TGTGCCAGCAGCTACCGGACTAGCCCCCTCAATGAGCAGTTCTTC. Protein: CASSYRTSPLNEQFF.

This chain joins TRBV9 and TRBJ2-7; tentative D call: TRBD1 (5 bases). The CDR3 totals 14 residues. Germline V gives CDR1 SGDLS, CDR2 YYNGEE. Trimming took off 3 bases at V and 7 bases at J, with 17 bases between the two ends. CDR3 sequence (DNA): TGTGCCAGCAGCGCCCGGTTTGGGGCTGGAGAGCAGTACTTC. Protein: CASSARFGAGEQYF.

The chain is built from TRBV10-3 and TRBJ2-2, with 8 positions matching TRBD1. Trimming at V came to 6 bases and at J to 5 bases, leaving 5 bases not matched to a gene. This CDR3 has 14 residues. The germline V gene encodes CDR1 ENHRY and CDR2 SYGVKD. This chain's CDR3 is CAIRPGQDTGELFF. CDR3 coding DNA: TGTGCCATCAGGCCGGGACAGGATACCGGGGAGCTGTTTTTT.

The table lists this clone with a few counts. The V gene is TRBV6-5, the J gene TRBJ1-2; no clear D. This CDR3 region has 13 residues. Deletions cut 6 bases from V and 3 bases from J, with 11 bases between. Germline V gene data show CDR1 as MNHEY and CDR2 as SVGAGI. The CDR3 nucleotides are TGTGCCAGCAGCCCCGGTCGAGACTATGGCTACACCTTC. Amino acids: CASSPGRDYGYTF.

This clone turned up a few times. The gene calls are TRBV29-1 and TRBJ1-1; D not certain. Germline V gene sequence: CDR1 SQVTM, CDR2 ANQGSEA. The CDR3 has 12 residues. V was trimmed by 4 bases and J by 0 bases, leaving 6 bases between them. CDR3 sequence reads: CSVATMNTEAFF. CDR3 in DNA: TGCAGCGTTGCCACTATGAACACTGAAGCTTTCTTT.

The chain employs TRBV10-3 and TRBJ2-5; a weak D match, TRBD1 (6 bases). This CDR3 spans 16 amino acids. Deletions cut 5 bases from V and 0 bases from J, with 16 bases between. Germline V gene data show CDR1 as ENHRY and CDR2 as SYGVKD. This chain's CDR3 is CAISSDPTGYQETQYF. The CDR3 DNA is TGTGCCATCAGTTCGGATCCCACAGGGTACCAAGAGACCCAGTACTTC.

The chain couples TRBV11-2 to TRBJ2-1, with 13 bases that match TRBD2. The V and J ends lost 1 base and 6 bases, in that order; junction bases with no gene match: 0. This CDR3 region has 15 residues. CDR1 is SGHAT, CDR2 FQNNGV, per germline. CDR3 amino acids: CASSLGTSGGNEQFF. The CDR3 DNA sequence: TGTGCCAGCAGCTTAGGGACTAGCGGGGGCAATGAGCAGTTCTTC.

The V call is TRBV4-3, the J call TRBJ2-2; D is unclear. Trimming pared 0 bases from V and 4 bases from J, leaving 9 bases between. This CDR3 spans 15 amino acids. In germline, CDR1 is LGHNA, CDR2 YSLEER. The CDR3 spells CASSQESGATGELFF. DNA for the CDR3: TGCGCCAGCAGCCAAGAAAGTGGAGCCACCGGGGAGCTGTTTTTT.

The V call is TRBV30, the J call TRBJ1-5, with D perhaps matching TRBD1 (5 bases). Trimming removed 0 bases at V and 6 bases at J, with 6 bases between. Germline CDR1 reads GTSNPN; CDR2 reads SVGIG (reference sequence). The CDR3 runs 12 residues. The CDR3 sequence: CAWSVGVQPQHF. For the CDR3, the DNA is TGTGCCTGGAGTGTAGGGGTTCAGCCCCAGCATTTT.

The chain couples TRBV19 to TRBJ1-1; TRBD1 agrees at 10 bases. This CDR3 is 16 amino acids long. The V gene end was trimmed by 6 bases and the J gene end by 5 bases; junction bases not matched to a gene: 12. Per the germline V gene, CDR1 is LNHDA and CDR2 is SQIVND (reference sequence). The CDR3: CASRERVGQGRTEAFF. The CDR3 region has the DNA TGTGCCAGTAGAGAGCGGGTGGGACAGGGGCGAACTGAAGCTTTCTTT. The full variable domain, rest sourced from reference TRBV19 and TRBJ1-1, is DGGITQSPKYLFRKEGQNVTLSCEQNLNHDAMYWYRQDPGQGLRLIYYSQIVNDFQKGDIAEGYSVSREKKESFPLTVTSAQKNPTAFYLCASRERVGQGRTEAFFGQGTRLTVV.

The gene calls are TRBV30 and TRBJ2-5, with a possible D match to TRBD2 (5 bases). From germline, CDR1 is GTSNPN and CDR2 SVGIG (reference sequence). The ends were cut back, 2 bases at V and 5 bases at J, with 9 bases in the middle. The CDR3 loop spans 12 amino acids. CDR3 loop: CAWSRGRETQYF. The CDR3 DNA reads TGTGCCTGGAGTCGGGGTAGGGAGACCCAGTACTTC.

The chain combines TRBV30 with TRBJ1-1; a possible D gene is TRBD1 (5 bases). Germline V gene sequence: CDR1 GTSNPN, CDR2 SVGIG (reference sequence). The germline V and J ends were trimmed by 6 bases and 0 bases, with 11 bases remaining between them. This CDR3 region has 13 residues. The CDR3 region has the DNA TGTGCCTGCAAGGGGTTCATGAACACTGAAGCTTTCTTT. It codes for CACKGFMNTEAFF.